The sequence of this T cell receptor (beta chain) was determined in a study of blood T cell repertoires in COVID-19. The CDR3 is 14 amino acids. Germline loops: CDR1 KGHSH, CDR2 LQKENI. The V and J ends lost 6 bases and 6 bases respectively, with 17 bases between them. Generated by immunoSEQ multiplex PCR, the TCRdb table keeps only in-frame clones and is missing some. This sample has roughly 300,000 clones, with roughly 88% found just once. The chain couples TRBV18 to TRBJ1-1; possibly TRBD1 for D (5 bases). The sequenced material came from peripheral blood. The origin of this receptor is a man younger than 30 with active or convalescent COVID-19. The CDR3 bases are TGTGCCAGCTCCGGGGACTATGGCAGCGCTGAAGCTTTCTTT. This gives the protein CASSGDYGSAEAFF.